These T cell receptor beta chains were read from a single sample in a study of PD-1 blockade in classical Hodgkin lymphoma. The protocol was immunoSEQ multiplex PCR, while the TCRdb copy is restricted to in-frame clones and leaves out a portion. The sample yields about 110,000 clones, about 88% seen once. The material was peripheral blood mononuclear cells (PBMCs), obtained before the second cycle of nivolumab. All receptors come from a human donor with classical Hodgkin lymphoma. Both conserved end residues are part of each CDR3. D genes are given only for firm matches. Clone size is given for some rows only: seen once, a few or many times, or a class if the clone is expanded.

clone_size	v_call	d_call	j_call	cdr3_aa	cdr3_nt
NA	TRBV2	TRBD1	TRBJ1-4	CASRQDRRNEKLFF	TGTGCCAGCAGACAGGACAGGCGAAATGAAAAACTGTTTTTT
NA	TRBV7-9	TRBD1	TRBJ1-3	CAGTGSGNTIYF	TGTGCCGGGACAGGGTCTGGAAACACCATATATTTT
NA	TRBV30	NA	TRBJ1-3	CAIQRSSGNTIYF	TGTGCCATACAGCGAAGCTCTGGAAACACCATATATTTT
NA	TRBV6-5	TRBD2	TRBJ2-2	CASSYGTISGWGELFF	TGTGCCAGCAGTTACGGGACTATCAGTGGATGGGGGGAGCTGTTTTTT
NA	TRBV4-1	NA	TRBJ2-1	CASSQESGNEQFF	TGCGCCAGCAGCCAAGAATCCGGGAATGAGCAGTTCTTC
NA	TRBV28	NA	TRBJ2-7	CASTPTTFFYEQYF	TGTGCCAGCACCCCTACGACATTTTTCTACGAGCAGTACTTC
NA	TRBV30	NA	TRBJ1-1	CAWSVGGRDRNTEAFF	TGTGCCTGGAGTGTAGGGGGGAGAGACAGGAACACTGAAGCTTTCTTT
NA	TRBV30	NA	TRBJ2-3	CAWSPGLNWPDTQYF	TGTGCCTGGAGTCCAGGGTTAAATTGGCCAGATACGCAGTATTTT
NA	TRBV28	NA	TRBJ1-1	CASSLFRRNTEAFF	TGTGCCAGCAGTTTATTTAGGAGGAACACTGAAGCTTTCTTT
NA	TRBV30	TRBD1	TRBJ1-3	CAWSVGQGAALGTIYF	TGTGCCTGGAGTGTCGGGCAGGGGGCTGCCTTAGGCACCATATATTTT
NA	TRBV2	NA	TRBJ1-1	CASSERTPLAF	TGTGCCAGCAGTGAAAGGACGCCGCTAGCGTTT
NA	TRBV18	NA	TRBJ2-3	CASSPPEGLSTDTQYF	TGTGCCAGCTCACCACCGGAGGGATTGAGCACAGATACGCAGTATTTT
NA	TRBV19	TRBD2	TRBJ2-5	CASSTSGSLVETQYF	TGTGCCAGTAGTACTAGCGGGAGTTTGGTGGAGACCCAGTACTTC
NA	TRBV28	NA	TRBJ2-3	CASSFRGKGTDTQYF	TGTGCCAGCAGTTTTCGGGGCAAAGGCACAGATACGCAGTATTTT
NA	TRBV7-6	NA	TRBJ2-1	CASSGVLAEASYNEQFF	TGTGCCAGCAGCGGAGTTTTGGCCGAAGCCTCCTACAATGAGCAGTTCTTC
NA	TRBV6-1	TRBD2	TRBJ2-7	CASSLGAGFSYEQYF	TGTGCCAGCAGCCTCGGAGCGGGATTCTCCTACGAGCAGTACTTC
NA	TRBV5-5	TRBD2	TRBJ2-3	CASSQTSGSGSSTDTQYF	TGTGCCAGCAGCCAAACTAGCGGGAGTGGTTCTAGCACAGATACGCAGTATTTT
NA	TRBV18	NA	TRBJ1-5	CASSSGRVSNQPQHF	TGTGCCAGCTCGTCCGGCAGGGTCAGCAATCAGCCCCAGCATTTT
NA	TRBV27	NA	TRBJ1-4	CASRPMWTDLRSEKLFF	TGTGCCAGCAGGCCGATGTGGACGGACCTTCGGAGTGAAAAACTGTTTTTT
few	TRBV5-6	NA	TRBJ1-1	CASSLGNPGLTGAFF	TGTGCCAGCAGCTTGGGTAATCCGGGCCTGACCGGGGCTTTCTTT
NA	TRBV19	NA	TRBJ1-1	CASSIDANTEAFF	TGTGCCAGTAGTATTGATGCGAACACTGAAGCTTTCTTT
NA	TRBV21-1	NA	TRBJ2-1	CASSKVGGETYNEQFF	TGTGCCAGCAGCAAAGTGGGGGGGGAGACCTACAATGAGCAGTTCTTC
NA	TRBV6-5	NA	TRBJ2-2	CASSFPRGANTGELFF	TGTGCCAGCAGTTTCCCCAGGGGCGCGAACACCGGGGAGCTGTTTTTT
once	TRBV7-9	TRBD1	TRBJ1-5	CASSSGQGGYSNQPQHF	TGTGCCAGCAGCTCAGGACAGGGGGGATATAGCAATCAGCCCCAGCATTTT
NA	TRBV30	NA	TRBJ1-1	CAWRRSTEAFF	TGTGCCTGGAGAAGGTCCACTGAAGCTTTCTTT
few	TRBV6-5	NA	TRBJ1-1	CASSYLQGNTEAFF	TGTGCCAGCAGTTACCTACAGGGGAACACTGAAGCTTTCTTT
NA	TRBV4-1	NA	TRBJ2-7	CASSQVSGSSYEQYF	TGCGCCAGCAGCCAAGTTTCGGGCAGCTCCTACGAGCAGTACTTC